The rows below give T cell receptor beta chains drawn from one sample of a study of CD8 T cells in Susac syndrome. TCRdb called the immunoSEQ multiplex PCR reads again in MiXCR, with one record for every CDR3 protein. Counted here are 400,000 to 550,000 distinct CDR3 sequences, around 83% occurring once; the ten biggest clones make up under 0.15%. Sequences were obtained from CD8+ T cells from PBMCs. The origin of the receptors is a human donor with multiple sclerosis. Each CDR3 is given with its conserved first and last residue. A D gene is named only where the DNA matches it firmly. Clone size is not always given. Where it is, it says once, few, many or a class for expanded clones.

TRBJ1-1,TRBV11-1,.,.,TGTGCCAGCAGCGCGCATTACACCCCTAAAAAAGAAGCTTTCTTT,CASSAHYTPKKEAFF
TRBJ2-3,TRBV28,.,.,TGTGCCAGCAGTTTATTCGGGACTAGCACAGATACGCAGTATTTT,CASSLFGTSTDTQYF
TRBJ1-5,TRBV18,once,.,TGTGCCAGCTCACCCTGGGACTCTAGGGTTATGGGTCATCAGCCCCAGCATTTT,CASSPWDSRVMGHQPQHF
TRBJ2-5,TRBV5-1,once,.,TGCGCCAGCAGCTTGAGCGTGGAGGAGACCCAGTACTTC,CASSLSVEETQYF
TRBJ1-3,TRBV10-3,.,.,TGTGCCATCAGCTTTTGGACAGACTCTGGAAACACCATATATTTT,CAISFWTDSGNTIYF
TRBJ2-7,TRBV27,few,.,TGTGCCAGCAGTGTTTCAGGGAGCCTCTACGAGCAGTACTTC,CASSVSGSLYEQYF
TRBJ2-1,TRBV29-1,.,.,TGCAGCGTTGAAATAAGACTAGGATCCTACAATGAGCAGTTCTTC,CSVEIRLGSYNEQFF
TRBJ2-5,TRBV5-1,.,.,TGCGCCAGCAGCTTGGAGTGGTCAGGGCAAGAGACCCAGTACTTC,CASSLEWSGQETQYF
TRBJ2-1,TRBV5-5,.,.,TGTGCCAGCAGCCCGACGGAATCCTACAATGAGCAGTTCTTC,CASSPTESYNEQFF
TRBJ1-6,TRBV13,.,.,TGTGCCAGCTCTACGGGAGAGCGGAATTCACCCCTCCACTTT,CASSTGERNSPLHF
TRBJ2-1,TRBV5-1,.,.,TGTGCCAGCAGTTTAGTCAGAGATGAGCAGTTCTTC,CASSLVRDEQFF
TRBJ2-5,TRBV4-1,.,TRBD1,TGCGCCAGCAGCCAATATACAGGGGAAGGGGAGACCCAGTACTTC,CASSQYTGEGETQYF
TRBJ2-1,TRBV12-5,.,.,TGTGCTAGTGGTTTCAATACAGGGAGCTACAATGAGCAGTTCTTC,CASGFNTGSYNEQFF
TRBJ2-7,TRBV30,.,TRBD1,TGTGCCTGGAGTAGGGACAGCTCCTACGAGCAGTACTTC,CAWSRDSSYEQYF
TRBJ2-3,TRBV27,.,.,TGTGCCAGCAAATGGACGACCTTGGATACGCAGTATTTT,CASKWTTLDTQYF
TRBJ2-7,TRBV6-5,.,TRBD2,TGTGCCAGCAGTTATACTAGCGGGGAAAACTCCTACGAGCAGTACTTC,CASSYTSGENSYEQYF
TRBJ2-3,TRBV2,.,TRBD2,TGTGCCAGCATCCCTCAGCGGGGGCTCGTGAATACGCAGTATTTT,CASIPQRGLVNTQYF
TRBJ1-2,TRBV30,.,.,TGTGCCTGGAGTGTAGGAGCTTACTATGGCTACACCTTC,CAWSVGAYYGYTF
TRBJ1-1,TRBV30,.,.,TGTGCCTGGAGTCTCGGACGGGGGCACACTGAAGCTTTCTTT,CAWSLGRGHTEAFF
TRBJ2-1,TRBV11-1,.,TRBD2,TGTGCCAGCAGACACGCCGGGACTAGCGATCCAAGCTCCTACAATGAGCAGTTCTTC,CASRHAGTSDPSSYNEQFF
TRBJ2-1,TRBV3-1,.,.,TGTGCCAGCAGCCTCCGGACAGCCGATTACAATGAGCAGTTCTTC,CASSLRTADYNEQFF
TRBJ1-1,TRBV3-1,.,.,TGTGCCAGCAGCCAAGATCAGTCAGGAGGAGCTTTCTTT,CASSQDQSGGAFF
TRBJ2-2,TRBV14,.,.,TGTGCCAGCAGCCCATATAGGACCGGGGAGCTGTTTTTT,CASSPYRTGELFF
TRBJ2-5,TRBV5-6,.,.,TGTGCCAGCAGCTATGTAAGGGAGGAGCAAGAGACCCAGTACTTC,CASSYVREEQETQYF